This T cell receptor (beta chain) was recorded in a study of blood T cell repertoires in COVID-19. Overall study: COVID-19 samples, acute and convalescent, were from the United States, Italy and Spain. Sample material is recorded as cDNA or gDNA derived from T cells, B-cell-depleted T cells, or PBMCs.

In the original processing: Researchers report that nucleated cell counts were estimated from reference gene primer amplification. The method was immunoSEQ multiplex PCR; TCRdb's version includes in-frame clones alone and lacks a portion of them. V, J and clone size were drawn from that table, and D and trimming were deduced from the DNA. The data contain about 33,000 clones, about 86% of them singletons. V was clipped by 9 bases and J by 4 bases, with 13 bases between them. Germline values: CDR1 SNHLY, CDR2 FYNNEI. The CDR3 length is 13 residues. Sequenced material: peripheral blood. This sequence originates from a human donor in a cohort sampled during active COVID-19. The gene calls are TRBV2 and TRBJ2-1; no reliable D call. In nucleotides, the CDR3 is TGTGCCAGTAGCAACCCAAATTACAATGAGCAGTTCTTC. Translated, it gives CASSNPNYNEQFF. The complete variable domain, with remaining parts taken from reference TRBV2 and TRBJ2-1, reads EPEVTQTPSHQVTQMGQEVILRCVPISNHLYFYWYRQILGQKVEFLVSFYNNEISEKSEIFDDQFSVERPDGSNFTLKIRSTKLEDSAMYFCASSNPNYNEQFFGPGTRLTVL.